The rows below give T cell receptor beta chains drawn from one sample of a study of cytomegalovirus exposure and HLA in healthy donors. The data were produced by immunoSEQ multiplex PCR, yet TCRdb's version contains in-frame clones alone and is incomplete. The sample yields under 200,000 clones, roughly 74% seen once. The sequenced material came from PBMCs. Receptors originate from a woman in her forties in good health and CMV-seropositive. The CDR3 runs from the conserved cysteine through the conserved F or W. D genes are given only for firm matches. The size of a clone is reported for some rows only, either as once, few or many, or as a class for expanded clones.

d_gene	v_gene	abundance	j_gene	CDR3aa	CDR3nt
NA	TRBV6-1	few	TRBJ2-7	CASSEVGNAYEQYF	TGTGCCAGCAGTGAAGTCGGGAACGCCTACGAGCAGTACTTC
NA	TRBV19	NA	TRBJ1-4	CASSRTDDEKLFF	TGTGCCAGTAGTAGGACAGACGATGAAAAACTGTTTTTT
TRBD2	TRBV10-3	NA	TRBJ2-1	CATKETSGYNEQFF	TGTGCCACCAAGGAGACTAGCGGGTACAATGAGCAGTTCTTC
NA	TRBV28	NA	TRBJ2-3	CASRFGGAGTDTQYF	TGTGCCAGCAGATTCGGGGGTGCGGGCACAGATACGCAGTATTTT
NA	TRBV27	NA	TRBJ1-4	CASSPRALGEKLFF	TGTGCCAGCAGCCCCAGGGCGCTTGGGGAAAAACTGTTTTTT
TRBD1	TRBV4-1	NA	TRBJ1-2	CASHRQGGSNYGYTF	TGCGCCAGCCATAGACAGGGCGGGTCTAACTATGGCTACACCTTC
TRBD1	TRBV5-1	NA	TRBJ2-7	CASSLEGTGVEQYF	TGCGCCAGCAGCTTGGAGGGGACAGGGGTTGAGCAGTACTTC
TRBD2	TRBV5-1	NA	TRBJ2-5	CASVPGLAGETQYF	TGCGCCAGCGTTCCGGGACTAGCAGGAGAGACCCAGTACTTC
TRBD1	TRBV29-1	NA	TRBJ2-1	CSGPGTADNEQFF	TGCAGCGGCCCCGGGACAGCCGACAATGAGCAGTTCTTC
NA	TRBV5-5	NA	TRBJ1-1	CASSGALRSNTEAFF	TGTGCCAGCAGCGGAGCACTCCGATCGAACACTGAAGCTTTCTTT
NA	TRBV19	few	TRBJ1-5	CASSNQQGQPQHF	TGTGCCAGTAGTAACCAACAGGGTCAGCCCCAGCATTTT
TRBD1	TRBV2	NA	TRBJ2-5	CASGDREGETQYF	TGTGCCAGCGGGGACAGGGAAGGAGAGACCCAGTACTTC
NA	TRBV10-1	few	TRBJ1-1	CASSQGTEAFF	TGCGCCAGCAGTCAGGGAACTGAAGCTTTCTTT
NA	TRBV7-9	NA	TRBJ2-5	CASSRLADQETQYF	TGTGCCAGCAGCCGGCTAGCTGACCAAGAGACCCAGTACTTC
NA	TRBV11-2	NA	TRBJ2-5	CASSLGDSQETQYF	TGTGCCAGCAGCCTCGGGGACTCCCAAGAGACCCAGTACTTC
NA	TRBV19	NA	TRBJ2-3	CASSILGAGDKDTQYF	TGTGCCAGTAGTATACTAGGTGCAGGGGATAAAGATACGCAGTATTTT
TRBD1	TRBV18	NA	TRBJ2-7	CASSGSESEGDRPYEQYF	TGTGCCAGCTCAGGGTCTGAATCTGAAGGGGACAGGCCCTACGAGCAGTACTTC
TRBD1	TRBV9	NA	TRBJ2-3	CASSPPGQITDTQYF	TGTGCCAGCAGCCCTCCGGGACAGATCACAGATACGCAGTATTTT
NA	TRBV28	NA	TRBJ1-5	CASSQNTNRGNQPQHF	TGTGCCAGCAGTCAAAACACCAACAGGGGCAATCAGCCCCAGCATTTT
NA	TRBV28	NA	TRBJ1-4	CASNKAGRLNEKLFF	TGTGCCAGCAACAAAGCGGGGCGCCTTAATGAAAAACTGTTTTTT
TRBD1	TRBV7-9	NA	TRBJ1-3	CASSLTADRGNTIYF	TGTGCCAGCAGCTTAACCGCGGACAGGGGAAACACCATATATTTT
TRBD1	TRBV6-4	NA	TRBJ1-1	CASSTNRGLGAFF	TGTGCCAGCAGTACAAACAGGGGGCTCGGTGCTTTCTTT
NA	TRBV30	few	TRBJ1-2	CAWMEGSSNYGYTF	TGTGCCTGGATGGAGGGGAGCTCGAACTATGGCTACACCTTC
NA	TRBV2	NA	TRBJ2-2	CASIPSGRTRTGELFF	TGTGCCAGCATCCCTTCGGGGAGGACGAGAACCGGGGAGCTGTTTTTT
NA	TRBV28	NA	TRBJ1-6	CASSLLTLVGDSSYNSPLHF	TGTGCCAGCAGTTTACTCACATTGGTGGGCGATAGCTCCTATAATTCACCCCTCCACTTT
NA	TRBV7-3	NA	TRBJ1-1	CASSFSLSEAFF	TGTGCCAGCAGCTTTTCCCTTTCTGAAGCTTTCTTT
NA	TRBV2	NA	TRBJ2-7	CAGGRDFGKQYF	TGTGCCGGGGGCAGGGATTTTGGTAAGCAGTACTTC
NA	TRBV19	NA	TRBJ2-1	CASSTSASSYNEQFF	TGTGCCAGTAGTACTAGCGCCAGCTCCTACAATGAGCAGTTCTTC
NA	TRBV6-6	few	TRBJ1-1	CASSHMNTEAFF	TGTGCCAGCAGTCACATGAACACTGAAGCTTTCTTT
NA	TRBV19	few	TRBJ1-5	CASSMGAQGFMSNQPQHF	TGTGCCAGTAGTATGGGCGCGCAGGGATTTATGAGCAATCAGCCCCAGCATTTT
TRBD2	TRBV10-1	NA	TRBJ2-2	CASSDSSGVWELFF	TGCGCCAGCAGTGATAGTAGCGGGGTGTGGGAGCTGTTTTTT
NA	TRBV7-2	NA	TRBJ2-7	CASSFYYEQYF	TGTGCCAGCAGCTTCTATTACGAGCAGTACTTC
TRBD1	TRBV5-5	NA	TRBJ1-2	CASSPGTGTRYGYTF	TGTGCCAGCAGCCCGGGGACAGGAACCCGATATGGCTACACCTTC
TRBD1	TRBV28	NA	TRBJ2-3	CASPPDRDITDTQYF	TGTGCCAGTCCACCGGACAGGGACATCACAGATACGCAGTATTTT
NA	TRBV6-5	NA	TRBJ2-5	CASSYALRTGETQYF	TGTGCCAGCAGTTACGCCCTCAGGACGGGGGAGACCCAGTACTTC
TRBD1	TRBV5-4	NA	TRBJ2-1	CASSLGTGGYNEQFF	TGTGCCAGCAGCTTGGGGACAGGGGGGTACAATGAGCAGTTCTTC
TRBD2	TRBV19	NA	TRBJ2-7	CASSTFASGRSDEQYF	TGTGCCAGTAGTACCTTTGCTAGCGGGAGATCTGACGAGCAGTACTTC
TRBD1	TRBV19	NA	TRBJ1-4	CASSRTGPNEKLFF	TGTGCCAGTTCACGGACAGGGCCTAATGAAAAACTGTTTTTT
NA	TRBV30	NA	TRBJ1-5	CAWGANQPQHF	TGTGCCTGGGGGGCTAATCAGCCCCAGCATTTT
NA	TRBV7-2	NA	TRBJ2-7	CASSGGRNWRSYEQYF	TGTGCCAGCAGCGGGGGCCGGAACTGGCGGTCCTACGAGCAGTACTTC
TRBD1	TRBV7-9	NA	TRBJ1-1	CASSLVGGGRLNTEAFF	TGTGCCAGCAGCTTAGTAGGGGGCGGGCGGTTGAACACTGAAGCTTTCTTT
TRBD1	TRBV19	few	TRBJ1-1	CASSDKTGVWNTEAFF	TGTGCCAGTAGCGACAAAACAGGGGTATGGAACACTGAAGCTTTCTTT
TRBD2	TRBV5-4	NA	TRBJ2-5	CASSGGTSGARETQYF	TGTGCCAGCAGCGGGGGGACTAGCGGGGCACGAGAGACCCAGTACTTC
NA	TRBV7-9	NA	TRBJ1-1	CSSSPSRNTEAFF	TGTTCCAGCAGCCCCAGTCGGAACACTGAAGCTTTCTTT
TRBD1	TRBV7-9	NA	TRBJ1-3	CASSLAVAVRGLSGNTIYF	TGTGCCAGCAGCTTAGCGGTAGCGGTTAGGGGGCTCTCTGGAAACACCATATATTTT